This T cell receptor beta chain was identified in a study of blood T cell repertoires in COVID-19 (dated by TCRdb to the early 2020s). Regarding the research as a whole: Collaborator samples came from the United States, Italy and Spain and covered acute and convalescent phases of COVID-19. Where available, HLA class I and class II types were taken from metadata supplied by the sample provider and were not determined by assay-based typing. Sample metadata almost always included a de-identified subject ID, COVID-19 status, age in years and sex. The samples were drawn from two sources: the first 160 participants of the ongoing ImmuneRACE study, and approximately 1,300 subjects contributed by 6 global collaborators. Subjects who had been exposed to COVID-19, were actively infected with it, or had recovered from it provided the deeply sampled blood TCRbeta repertoires that made up the dataset. The prospective study material was composed of cDNA or gDNA derived from T cells, B-cell-depleted T cells, or PBMCs. The repertoires were released in a freely available public database meant as a resource for research on the immune response to SARS-CoV-2. Overall results and qualifications from the work: The quantity of clinical and demographic metadata differed by source and by participant and was supplied without curation.

From a lookup of the germline V gene, CDR1 and CDR2 are ENHRY and SYGVKD. Its CDR3 holds 17 amino acids, cysteine through phenylalanine. Of all the DNA, just the CDR3 is kept, 51 bases in frame from base 1. The V end gives up 4 bases and the J end 7 bases, leaving 12 bases in the junction not matched to a gene. TCRbeta CDR3 regions were amplified from genomic DNA by means of the immunoSEQ Assay, a bias-controlled multiplex PCR. The source study handled its data this way. The number of nucleated cells in each sample was estimated by amplification of reference gene primers within the assay. To quantify the absolute abundance of each unique TCRbeta CDR3 rearrangement, sequence reads were collapsed and filtered. For each sample, productive Simpson clonality was calculated as the square root of Simpson's diversity index across productive rearrangements. This is the immuneACCESS table as TCRdb keeps it, with only in-frame sequences that have V and J called. A part of the clones is gone; compared with another copy, unresolved V genes explain less than half, and the rest is unexplained. V, J and clone size derive from that table, while D and trimming were established from the DNA sequence. The sample table holds roughly 330,000 clones, of which around 87% were seen once. The ten largest clones take up 5.3% of the sample.

In the case of this clone: Its binding antigen is unknown. No much larger clone is present one base from it, and per-base qualities are unavailable.

In the prospective study, participants were 18 to 89 years old, resided in about two dozen geographic areas of the United States, and were enrolled through a virtual design. To assign participants to cohorts, the prospective study relied on clinical history that participants themselves reported in a screening survey and a study questionnaire. Recovered participants in ImmuneRACE Cohort 3 were defined as having two consecutive negative NP/OP PCR tests, clearance from a healthcare professional, or resolution of symptoms. In the prospective study, whole blood, serum and a nasopharyngeal or oropharyngeal swab were collected from each participant by mobile phlebotomists. Additional blood draws and questionnaires over an approximately 2-month period could optionally be provided by prospective study participants. Before DNA extraction, prospective study blood samples were shipped either frozen or at room temperature.

Sequences were obtained from PBMCs or T cells enriched from blood (not recorded which). This clonotype was obtained from a woman in her 30s who had recovered from COVID-19. The chain was built from TRBV10-3 and TRBJ2-2; TRBD2 lines up with 10 middle nucleotides. The bases read TGTGCCATCAGTGCCCTTATGCTAGCGGGGGCAGACGGGGAGCTGTTTTTT. Its protein is CAISALMLAGADGELFF.